The clone carrying this TCR gamma chain has only a few counts. As yet, its antigen is unknown. This specimen belongs to a study of human gamma delta and Vdelta1 T cells. TCRdb reanalysed the PCR reads with CATT. The profile covers a few thousand gamma-chain clones, with less than 40% appearing a single time and less than 3.5% taken by the ten largest. In germline, CDR1 is VENAVY, CDR2 YDSYNSRV. CDR3 size: 13 residues. J lost 4 bases, V lost 1 base, and 4 bases had no gene match. Notes on the study in general: Reportedly, Delta One T cells were polyclonal and broadly targeted acute myeloid leukemia.

This receptor was taken from a human donor in good health. V usage is TRGV8 and J usage is TRGJ1 or TRGJ2. Sequencing input: Vdelta1 gamma-delta T cells from blood grown in culture (DOT cells). The CDR3 loop is CATWDSRYYKKLF. The DNA for the CDR3 is TGTGCCACCTGGGATAGTAGGTATTATAAGAAACTCTTT.